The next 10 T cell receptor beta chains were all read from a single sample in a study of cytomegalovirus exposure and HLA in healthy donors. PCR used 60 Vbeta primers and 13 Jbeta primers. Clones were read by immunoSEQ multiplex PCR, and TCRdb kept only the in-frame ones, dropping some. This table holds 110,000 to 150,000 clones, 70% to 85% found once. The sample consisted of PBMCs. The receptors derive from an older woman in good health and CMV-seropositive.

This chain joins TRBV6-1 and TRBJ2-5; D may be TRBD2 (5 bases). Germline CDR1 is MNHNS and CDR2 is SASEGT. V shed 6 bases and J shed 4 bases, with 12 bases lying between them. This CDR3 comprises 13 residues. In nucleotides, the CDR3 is TGTGCCAGCAGAGTCCTAGCCTCAGAGACCCAGTACTTC. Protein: CASRVLASETQYF.

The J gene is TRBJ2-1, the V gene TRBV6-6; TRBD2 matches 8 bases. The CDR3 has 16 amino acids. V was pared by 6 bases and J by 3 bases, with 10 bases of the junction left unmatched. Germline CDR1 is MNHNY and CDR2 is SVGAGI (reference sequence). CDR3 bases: TGTGCCAGCAGCTCCGGGGGGGAGCGGTTCTACAATGAGCAGTTCTTC. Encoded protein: CASSSGGERFYNEQFF.

CDR3 region: CASSQVRGSVAFF. DNA for the CDR3: TGTGCCAGCAGCCAAGTAAGGGGTTCGGTCGCTTTCTTT. V usage is TRBV14 and J usage is TRBJ1-1; D is perhaps TRBD1 (5 bases). Germline loops: CDR1 SGHDN, CDR2 FVKESK. Trimming cost V 1 base and J 11 bases, with 14 bases left between them. The CDR3 is 13 residues long.

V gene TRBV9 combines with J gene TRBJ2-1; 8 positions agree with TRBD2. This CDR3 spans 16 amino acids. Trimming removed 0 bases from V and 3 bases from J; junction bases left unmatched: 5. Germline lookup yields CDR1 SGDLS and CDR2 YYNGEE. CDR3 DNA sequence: TGTGCCAGCAGCGTAGATCGTCTAGCGGGCTACAATGAGCAGTTCTTC. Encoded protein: CASSVDRLAGYNEQFF.

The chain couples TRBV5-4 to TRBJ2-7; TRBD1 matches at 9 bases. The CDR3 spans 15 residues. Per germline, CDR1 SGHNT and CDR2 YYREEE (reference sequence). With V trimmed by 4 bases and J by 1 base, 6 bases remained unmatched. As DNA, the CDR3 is TGTGCCAGCAGCGGGACAGGGTCAATTTCCTACGAGCAGTACTTC. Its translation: CASSGTGSISYEQYF.

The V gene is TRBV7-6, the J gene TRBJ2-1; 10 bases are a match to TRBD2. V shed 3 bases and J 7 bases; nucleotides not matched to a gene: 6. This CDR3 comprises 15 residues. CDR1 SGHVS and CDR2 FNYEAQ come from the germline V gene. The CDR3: CASSFQPSGSNEQFF. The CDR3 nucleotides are TGTGCCAGCAGCTTCCAGCCTAGCGGGAGTAATGAGCAGTTCTTC.

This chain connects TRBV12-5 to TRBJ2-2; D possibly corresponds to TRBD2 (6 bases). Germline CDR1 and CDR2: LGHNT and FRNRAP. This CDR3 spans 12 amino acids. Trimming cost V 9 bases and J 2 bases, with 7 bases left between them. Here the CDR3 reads CASGSNTGELFF. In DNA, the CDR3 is TGTGCTAGCGGGAGTAACACCGGGGAGCTGTTTTTT.

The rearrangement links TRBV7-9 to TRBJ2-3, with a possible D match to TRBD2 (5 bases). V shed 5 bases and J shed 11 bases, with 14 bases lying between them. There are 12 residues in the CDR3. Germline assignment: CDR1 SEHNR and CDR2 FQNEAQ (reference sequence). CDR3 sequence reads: CASSPPGMKQYF. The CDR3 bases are TGTGCCAGCAGCCCACCGGGGATGAAGCAGTATTTT.

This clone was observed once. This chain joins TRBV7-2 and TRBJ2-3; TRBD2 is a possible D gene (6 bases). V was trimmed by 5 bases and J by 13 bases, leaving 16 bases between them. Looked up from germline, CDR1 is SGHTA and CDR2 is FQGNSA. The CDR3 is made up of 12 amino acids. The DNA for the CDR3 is TGTGCCAGCAGCGATCTAGCGCTGGTTAAGTATTTT. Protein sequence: CASSDLALVKYF.

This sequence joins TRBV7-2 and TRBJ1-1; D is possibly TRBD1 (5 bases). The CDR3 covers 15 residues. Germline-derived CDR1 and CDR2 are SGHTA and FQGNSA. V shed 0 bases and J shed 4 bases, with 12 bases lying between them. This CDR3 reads CASSLARGYGTEAFF. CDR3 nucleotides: TGTGCCAGCAGCTTAGCGCGGGGGTACGGCACTGAAGCTTTCTTT.